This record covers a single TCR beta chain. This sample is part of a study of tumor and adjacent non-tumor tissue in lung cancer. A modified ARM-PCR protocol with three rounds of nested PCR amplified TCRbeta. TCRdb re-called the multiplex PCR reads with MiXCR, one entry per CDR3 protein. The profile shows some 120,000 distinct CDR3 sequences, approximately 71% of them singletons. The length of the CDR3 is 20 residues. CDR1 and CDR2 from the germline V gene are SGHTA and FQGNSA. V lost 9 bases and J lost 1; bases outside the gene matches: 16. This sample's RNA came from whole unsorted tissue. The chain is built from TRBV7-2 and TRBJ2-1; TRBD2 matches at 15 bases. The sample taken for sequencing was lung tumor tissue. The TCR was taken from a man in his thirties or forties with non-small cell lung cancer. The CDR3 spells CASSRLLPGLAGGSYNEQFF. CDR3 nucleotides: TGTGCCAGTAGCCGCCTGCTCCCGGGACTAGCGGGAGGATCCTACAATGAGCAGTTCTTC.